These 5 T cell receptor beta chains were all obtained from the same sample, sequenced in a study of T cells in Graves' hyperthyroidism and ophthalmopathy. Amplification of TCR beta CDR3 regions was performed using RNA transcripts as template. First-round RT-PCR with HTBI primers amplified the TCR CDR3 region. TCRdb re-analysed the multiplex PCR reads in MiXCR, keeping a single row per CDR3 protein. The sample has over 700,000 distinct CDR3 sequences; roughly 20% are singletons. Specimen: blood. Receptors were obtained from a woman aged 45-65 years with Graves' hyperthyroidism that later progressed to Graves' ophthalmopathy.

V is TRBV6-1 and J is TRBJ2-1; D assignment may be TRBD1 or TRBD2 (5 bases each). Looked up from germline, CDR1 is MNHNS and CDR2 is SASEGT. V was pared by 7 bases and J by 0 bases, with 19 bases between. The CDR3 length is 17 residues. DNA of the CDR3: TGTGCCAGCACCCCCGTGGGGGTCCACACCTCCTACAATGAGCAGTTCTTC. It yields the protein CASTPVGVHTSYNEQFF.

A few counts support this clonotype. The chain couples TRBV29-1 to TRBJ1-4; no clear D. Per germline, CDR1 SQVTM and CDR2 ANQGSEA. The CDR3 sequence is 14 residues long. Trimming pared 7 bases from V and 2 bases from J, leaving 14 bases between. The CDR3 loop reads CSGRAPGTNEKLFF. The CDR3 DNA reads TGCAGCGGCCGAGCCCCGGGGACTAATGAAAAACTGTTTTTT.

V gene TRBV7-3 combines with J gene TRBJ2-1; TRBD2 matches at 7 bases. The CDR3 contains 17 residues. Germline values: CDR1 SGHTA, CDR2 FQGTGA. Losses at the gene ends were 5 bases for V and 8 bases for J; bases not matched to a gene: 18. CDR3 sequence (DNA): TGTGCCAGCAGCCCCGCGGGTAGGGACTACGTTTCGGATGAGCAGTTCTTC. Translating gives CASSPAGRDYVSDEQFF. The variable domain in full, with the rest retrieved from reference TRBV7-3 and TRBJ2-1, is GAGVSQTPSNKVTEKGKYVELRCDPISGHTALYWYRQSLGQGPEFLIYFQGTGAADDSGLPNDRFFAVRPEGSVSTLKIQRTERGDSAVYLCASSPAGRDYVSDEQFFGPGTRLTVL.

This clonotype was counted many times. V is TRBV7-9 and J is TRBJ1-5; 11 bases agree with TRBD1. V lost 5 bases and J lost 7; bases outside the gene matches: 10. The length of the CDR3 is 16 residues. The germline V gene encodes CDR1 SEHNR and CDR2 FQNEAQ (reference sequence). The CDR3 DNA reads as TGTGCCAGCAGCGAGACCGGGACAGGGGGAAGGCAGCCCCAGCATTTT. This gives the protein CASSETGTGGRQPQHF.

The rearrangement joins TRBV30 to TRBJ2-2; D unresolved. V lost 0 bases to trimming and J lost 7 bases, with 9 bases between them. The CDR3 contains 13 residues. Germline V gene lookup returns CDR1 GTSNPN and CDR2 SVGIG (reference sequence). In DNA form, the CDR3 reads TGTGCCTGGAGTGTATTTGTGGGCGGGGAGCTGTTTTTT. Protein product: CAWSVFVGGELFF. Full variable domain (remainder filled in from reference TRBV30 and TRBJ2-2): SQTIHQWPATLVQPVGSPLSLECTVEGTSNPNLYWYRQAAGRGLQLLFYSVGIGQISSEVPQNLSASRPQDRQFILSSKKLLLSDSGFYLCAWSVFVGGELFFGEGSRLTVL.